A selection of T cell receptor beta chains follows, all from one sample in a study of blood T cell repertoires in COVID-19. Repertoires were generated with immunoSEQ multiplex PCR, while TCRdb's copy carries only in-frame clones and drops some. The sample lists some 56,000 clones, 86% occurring once. The specimen was peripheral blood. The receptors derive from a woman older than 75 with acute or convalescent COVID-19. Each CDR3 is given with its conserved first and last residue. A D gene is named only where the DNA matches it firmly. For some rows the clone size is stated as once, few or many, or as a class when expanded; others skip it.

cdr3_aa: CASSPQGRGGGTDTQYF
cdr3_nt: TGTGCCAGCAGCCCCCAGGGTCGGGGGGGCGGCACAGATACGCAGTATTTT
clone_size: .
d_call: TRBD2
v_call: TRBV4-2
cdr3_length: 17
j_call: TRBJ2-3

cdr3_aa: CASSPDSYYEQYF
cdr3_nt: TGTGCCAGCAGCCCTGATAGCTACTACGAGCAGTACTTC
clone_size: .
d_call: .
v_call: TRBV4-2
cdr3_length: 13
j_call: TRBJ2-7

cdr3_aa: CASSPPGGFYYGYTF
cdr3_nt: TGTGCCAGCAGCCCCCCAGGGGGCTTTTACTATGGCTACACCTTC
clone_size: once
d_call: TRBD1
v_call: TRBV7-2
cdr3_length: 15
j_call: TRBJ1-2

cdr3_aa: CASSSRTSGGALDTQYF
cdr3_nt: TGTGCCAGCAGCTCCCGGACTAGCGGGGGGGCCTTAGATACGCAGTATTTT
clone_size: .
d_call: TRBD2
v_call: TRBV11-2
cdr3_length: 17
j_call: TRBJ2-3

cdr3_aa: CASSAGTGQSGANVLTF
cdr3_nt: TGTGCCAGCAGCGCCGGGACAGGGCAGTCTGGGGCCAACGTCCTGACTTTC
clone_size: .
d_call: TRBD1
v_call: TRBV9
cdr3_length: 17
j_call: TRBJ2-6

cdr3_aa: CASSSTSGHGSETQYF
cdr3_nt: TGTGCCAGCAGCTCGACTAGCGGACACGGCTCGGAGACCCAGTACTTC
clone_size: .
d_call: TRBD2
v_call: TRBV9
cdr3_length: 16
j_call: TRBJ2-5

cdr3_aa: CACRRTEISTDTQYF
cdr3_nt: TGTGCCTGTAGACGGACAGAGATTAGCACAGATACGCAGTATTTT
clone_size: few
d_call: .
v_call: TRBV11-1
cdr3_length: 15
j_call: TRBJ2-3

cdr3_aa: CASSIGGGRNTIYF
cdr3_nt: TGTGCCAGTAGTATAGGGGGGGGGAGAAACACCATATATTTT
clone_size: .
d_call: .
v_call: TRBV19
cdr3_length: 14
j_call: TRBJ1-3

cdr3_aa: CASSSYRSTGGDDQPQHF
cdr3_nt: TGTGCCAGCTCATCATATCGATCGACAGGGGGCGATGATCAGCCCCAGCATTTT
clone_size: .
d_call: TRBD1
v_call: TRBV18
cdr3_length: 18
j_call: TRBJ1-5

cdr3_aa: CASSLNPASRTLHF
cdr3_nt: TGTGCCAGCAGCTTAAACCCTGCCAGCCGGACACTCCACTTT
clone_size: .
d_call: .
v_call: TRBV7-2
cdr3_length: 14
j_call: TRBJ1-6

cdr3_aa: CASRAGTSALQETQYF
cdr3_nt: TGTGCCAGCAGGGCCGGGACTAGCGCCCTCCAAGAGACCCAGTACTTC
clone_size: few
d_call: TRBD2
v_call: TRBV3-1/TRBV3-2
cdr3_length: 16
j_call: TRBJ2-5

cdr3_aa: CASSLVGQLNSPLHF
cdr3_nt: TGTGCCAGCAGCCTCGTGGGACAGTTAAATTCACCCCTCCACTTT
clone_size: .
d_call: TRBD1
v_call: TRBV3-1/TRBV3-2
cdr3_length: 15
j_call: TRBJ1-6

cdr3_aa: CASSLGLSAGRSSYNSPLHF
cdr3_nt: TGTGCCAGCAGCTTAGGCCTAAGTGCAGGGAGGAGCTCCTATAATTCACCCCTCCACTTT
clone_size: .
d_call: .
v_call: TRBV13
cdr3_length: 20
j_call: TRBJ1-6

cdr3_aa: CASSGSGVSQETQYF
cdr3_nt: TGTGCCAGCAGTGGTTCCGGGGTAAGCCAAGAGACCCAGTACTTC
clone_size: .
d_call: .
v_call: TRBV27
cdr3_length: 15
j_call: TRBJ2-5

cdr3_aa: CASSAFRVGEQFF
cdr3_nt: TGTGCCAGCAGTGCTTTCAGGGTTGGTGAGCAGTTCTTC
clone_size: .
d_call: .
v_call: TRBV2
cdr3_length: 13
j_call: TRBJ2-1

cdr3_aa: CASSPGGVNTEAFF
cdr3_nt: TGTGCCAGCTCCCCGGGAGGGGTAAACACTGAAGCTTTCTTT
clone_size: .
d_call: .
v_call: TRBV18
cdr3_length: 14
j_call: TRBJ1-1

cdr3_aa: CASTPVGGNTIYF
cdr3_nt: TGTGCCAGCACCCCCGTCGGGGGAAACACCATATATTTT
clone_size: .
d_call: .
v_call: TRBV28
cdr3_length: 13
j_call: TRBJ1-3

cdr3_aa: CASSVYSTDTQYF
cdr3_nt: TGTGCCAGCAGCGTCTATAGCACAGATACGCAGTATTTT
clone_size: .
d_call: .
v_call: TRBV13
cdr3_length: 13
j_call: TRBJ2-3

cdr3_aa: CASSKERTAPGTQYF
cdr3_nt: TGTGCCAGCAGCAAAGAGAGGACAGCCCCGGGGACCCAGTACTTC
clone_size: .
d_call: .
v_call: TRBV21-1
cdr3_length: 15
j_call: TRBJ2-5

cdr3_aa: CASSPLGRDSYGYTF
cdr3_nt: TGTGCCAGCAGCCCCCTCGGGCGGGACAGCTATGGCTACACCTTC
clone_size: .
d_call: TRBD1
v_call: TRBV7-9
cdr3_length: 15
j_call: TRBJ1-2

cdr3_aa: CAISGHRGGTEAFF
cdr3_nt: TGTGCCATCAGTGGCCACAGGGGGGGCACTGAAGCTTTCTTT
clone_size: .
d_call: TRBD1
v_call: TRBV10-3
cdr3_length: 14
j_call: TRBJ1-1

cdr3_aa: CASSQDPLISQKTEAFF
cdr3_nt: TGTGCCAGCAGCCAAGATCCCTTAATATCGCAGAAGACTGAAGCTTTCTTT
clone_size: once
d_call: .
v_call: TRBV4-2
cdr3_length: 17
j_call: TRBJ1-1

cdr3_aa: CASSLASGSSNEQFF
cdr3_nt: TGTGCCAGCAGCCTGGCTAGCGGGAGTAGCAATGAGCAGTTCTTC
clone_size: .
d_call: TRBD2
v_call: TRBV3-1/TRBV3-2
cdr3_length: 15
j_call: TRBJ2-1

cdr3_aa: CASRRTGGRGYTF
cdr3_nt: TGTGCCAGCAGGAGGACAGGGGGAAGAGGCTACACCTTC
clone_size: .
d_call: TRBD1
v_call: TRBV2
cdr3_length: 13
j_call: TRBJ1-2

cdr3_aa: CASRGQGLGGYTF
cdr3_nt: TGTGCCAGCAGAGGACAGGGGTTAGGCGGCTACACCTTC
clone_size: .
d_call: TRBD1
v_call: TRBV2
cdr3_length: 13
j_call: TRBJ1-2

cdr3_aa: CASTLPSQGLRSPLHF
cdr3_nt: TGTGCCAGCACCCTCCCGTCACAGGGTTTGCGTTCACCCCTCCACTTT
clone_size: .
d_call: .
v_call: TRBV28
cdr3_length: 16
j_call: TRBJ1-6

cdr3_aa: CASRLYRGSTDTQYF
cdr3_nt: TGTGCCAGCAGACTCTATAGAGGTAGCACAGATACGCAGTATTTT
clone_size: .
d_call: .
v_call: TRBV2
cdr3_length: 15
j_call: TRBJ2-3

cdr3_aa: CASSLGPGNQPQHF
cdr3_nt: TGCGCCAGCAGCTTGGGGCCAGGGAATCAGCCCCAGCATTTT
clone_size: .
d_call: .
v_call: TRBV5-1
cdr3_length: 14
j_call: TRBJ1-5

cdr3_aa: CASSLGGTGANVLTF
cdr3_nt: TGTGCCAGCAGTTTGGGGGGAACTGGGGCCAACGTCCTGACTTTC
clone_size: .
d_call: .
v_call: TRBV28
cdr3_length: 15
j_call: TRBJ2-6

cdr3_aa: CASSYLAGGLANEQFF
cdr3_nt: TGTGCCAGCAGCTACCTAGCGGGAGGGCTAGCGAATGAGCAGTTCTTC
clone_size: .
d_call: TRBD2
v_call: TRBV3-1/TRBV3-2
cdr3_length: 16
j_call: TRBJ2-1

cdr3_aa: CASSLRQGNTEAFF
cdr3_nt: TGTGCCAGCAGCCTCCGACAGGGCAACACTGAAGCTTTCTTT
clone_size: .
d_call: TRBD1
v_call: TRBV9
cdr3_length: 14
j_call: TRBJ1-1

cdr3_aa: CAWARGGGETQYF
cdr3_nt: TGTGCCTGGGCCCGAGGGGGGGGAGAGACCCAGTACTTC
clone_size: .
d_call: .
v_call: TRBV30
cdr3_length: 13
j_call: TRBJ2-5

cdr3_aa: CASHYRVYGYTF
cdr3_nt: TGTGCCAGCCACTACAGGGTCTATGGCTACACCTTC
clone_size: .
d_call: .
v_call: TRBV27
cdr3_length: 12
j_call: TRBJ1-2

cdr3_aa: CAISPDSGNNEQFF
cdr3_nt: TGTGCCATCAGCCCCGATAGCGGCAACAATGAGCAGTTCTTC
clone_size: .
d_call: .
v_call: TRBV10-3
cdr3_length: 14
j_call: TRBJ2-1

cdr3_aa: CASSHRTGGHGELFF
cdr3_nt: TGTGCCAGCAGCCACCGGACAGGGGGCCACGGGGAGCTGTTTTTT
clone_size: once
d_call: TRBD1
v_call: TRBV3-1/TRBV3-2
cdr3_length: 15
j_call: TRBJ2-2

cdr3_aa: CASSEAGSTYEQYF
cdr3_nt: TGCGCCAGCAGTGAGGCCGGGTCGACCTACGAGCAGTACTTC
clone_size: .
d_call: .
v_call: TRBV10-1
cdr3_length: 14
j_call: TRBJ2-7

cdr3_aa: CASSGQFGGYTF
cdr3_nt: TGTGCCAGCAGTGGACAGTTTGGTGGCTACACCTTC
clone_size: .
d_call: .
v_call: TRBV2
cdr3_length: 12
j_call: TRBJ1-2

cdr3_aa: CASSLRTGAEAFF
cdr3_nt: TGTGCCAGCAGCTTAAGAACAGGGGCTGAAGCTTTCTTT
clone_size: .
d_call: TRBD1
v_call: TRBV11-3
cdr3_length: 13
j_call: TRBJ1-1

cdr3_aa: CASSLGRNYEQYF
cdr3_nt: TGTGCCAGCAGCCTGGGCCGGAACTACGAGCAGTACTTC
clone_size: once
d_call: .
v_call: TRBV11-2
cdr3_length: 13
j_call: TRBJ2-7

cdr3_aa: CASSSSPGLNSYEQYF
cdr3_nt: TGCGCCAGCAGCTCTTCTCCGGGACTCAACTCCTACGAGCAGTACTTC
clone_size: once
d_call: .
v_call: TRBV5-1
cdr3_length: 16
j_call: TRBJ2-7